The 9 T cell receptor beta chains below were found in one sample sequenced in a study of T cell responses to AZD1222 COVID-19 vaccine. Clones were read by immunoSEQ multiplex PCR, and TCRdb kept only the in-frame ones, dropping some. Altogether 150,000 or so clones are present, 80% to 95% being singletons, with the ten largest covering 1% to 1.5%. This material consisted of peripheral blood, taken 28 days after the second AZD1222 dose. All receptors come from an adult who received the AZD1222 COVID-19 vaccine.

The chain couples TRBV10-2 to TRBJ2-3, with TRBD1 matching over 10 bases. Unmatched junction bases numbered 2, after V lost 6 bases and J lost 2 bases. The length of the CDR3 is 14 residues. Germline V gives CDR1 WSHSY, CDR2 SAAADI. CDR3 coding DNA: TGCGCCAGCAGGACAGGGGGCCTCACAGATACGCAGTATTTT. This gives the protein CASRTGGLTDTQYF.

The chain has TRBV7-3 and TRBJ1-2; D ambiguous. The germline V gene encodes CDR1 SGHTA and CDR2 FQGTGA. V was shortened by 0 bases and J by 5 bases, with 19 bases between the two germline ends. This CDR3 has 17 residues. The CDR3 nucleotides are TGTGCCAGCAGCTTAACGCACATGACGCCCGGGCCGTATGGCTACACCTTC. This translates into CASSLTHMTPGPYGYTF. Full variable domain (outside the CDR3, taken from reference TRBV7-3 and TRBJ1-2): GAGVSQTPSNKVTEKGKYVELRCDPISGHTALYWYRQSLGQGPEFLIYFQGTGAADDSGLPNDRFFAVRPEGSVSTLKIQRTERGDSAVYLCASSLTHMTPGPYGYTFGSGTRLTVV.

The chain links TRBV2 to TRBJ1-4, with 7 bases matching TRBD1. The CDR3 consists of 17 residues. The germline CDR1 and CDR2 sequences are SNHLY and FYNNEI. V trimming: 3 bases; J trimming: 9 bases; junction bases outside the gene matches: 16. The DNA for the CDR3 is TGTGCCAGCAGTGACGTCGGGATCGGGAGACAGGGTAAAAAACTGTTTTTT. As protein: CASSDVGIGRQGKKLFF.

The chain has TRBV7-9 and TRBJ2-2, with 10 bases aligning to TRBD1. The CDR3 length is 15 residues. V lost 3 bases to trimming and J lost 7 bases; unmatched junction nucleotides: 5. Germline CDR1 and CDR2: SEHNR and FQNEAQ (reference sequence). The CDR3 is CASSFQGQGIGELFF. As DNA, the CDR3 is TGTGCCAGCAGCTTTCAGGGACAGGGGATCGGGGAGCTGTTTTTT.

V and J are TRBV11-1 and TRBJ1-2; TRBD1 matches 8 bases. The CDR3 runs to 15 residues. V gave up 5 bases and J gave up 0 bases; unmatched junction bases: 5. CDR1 SGHAT and CDR2 FQDESV come from the germline V gene (reference sequence). DNA of the CDR3: TGTGCCAGCAGCCCCGGACAGGGTCCTAACTATGGCTACACCTTC. Encoded protein: CASSPGQGPNYGYTF.

This clone was recorded many times. The chain carries TRBV5-8 and TRBJ1-5, with D unclear. Germline-derived CDR1 and CDR2 are SGHTS and YDEGEE. V was clipped by 4 bases and J by 4 bases, with 15 bases between them. CDR3 length: 15 amino acids. This CDR3 is CASSGRSSPNQPQHF. CDR3 coding DNA: TGTGCCAGCAGCGGCAGAAGTTCTCCTAATCAGCCCCAGCATTTT.

The chain uses TRBV20-1 and TRBJ2-3, with a weak D call TRBD2 (5 bases). The length of the CDR3 is 11 residues. CDR1 is DFQATT and CDR2 is SNEGSKA in the germline V gene (reference sequence). V shed 6 bases and J shed 7 bases, with 11 bases lying between them. The CDR3 reads CSAPDYNTQYF. The DNA of the CDR3 is TGCAGTGCCCCAGACTATAATACGCAGTATTTT.

Only one count was recorded for this clone. J is TRBJ1-1 and V is TRBV5-1; unclear D gene. Trimming took off 4 bases at V and 3 bases at J, with 16 bases between the two ends. The CDR3 contains 15 residues. Germline V gives CDR1 SGHRS, CDR2 YFSETQ. The CDR3 here is CASSGKKGADTEAFF. CDR3 nucleotides: TGCGCCAGCAGCGGAAAGAAAGGTGCGGACACTGAAGCTTTCTTT. Full variable domain (remainder filled in from reference TRBV5-1 and TRBJ1-1): KAGVTQTPRYLIKTRGQQVTLSCSPISGHRSVSWYQQTPGQGLQFLFEYFSETQRNKGNFPGRFSGRQFSNSRSEMNVSTLELGDSALYLCASSGKKGADTEAFFGQGTRLTVV.

This chain connects TRBV3-1 (or the pseudogene TRBV3-2) to TRBJ1-2; 7 bases map to TRBD1. The V gene's germline CDR1 is LGHDT and CDR2 YNNKEL (reference sequence). CDR3 length: 15 amino acids. The V gene end was trimmed by 0 bases and the J gene end by 5 bases; junction bases not matched to a gene: 6. The CDR3 DNA reads TGTGCCAGCAGCCAAGACCGACAGGGCGGGTATGGCTACACCTTC. Residues: CASSQDRQGGYGYTF.